The 23 T cell receptor beta chains in this list originate from one sample, sequenced in a study of blood T cell repertoires in COVID-19. The table came from immunoSEQ multiplex PCR; TCRdb's copy has only in-frame clones and leaves some out. The top ten hold roughly 1.4% of the sample, which has about 430,000 clones, roughly 84% seen once. The specimen was PBMCs or T cells enriched from blood (not recorded which). These receptors were taken from a woman under 30 who had been exposed to COVID-19.

This chain uses TRBV4-2 with TRBJ1-2; D might be TRBD1 (5 bases). CDR3 length equals 16 residues. V was trimmed by 1 base and J by 4 bases, leaving 16 bases between them. The germline V gene has CDR1 LGHNA and CDR2 YNFKEQ. CDR3 DNA sequence: TGTGCCAGCAGCCAAGCCGCGGGGGACGGAACCTATGGCTACACCTTC. This translates into CASSQAAGDGTYGYTF.

This clone was observed a single time. The chain carries TRBV5-6 and TRBJ1-4, with a possible D match to TRBD1 (5 bases). Germline loops: CDR1 SGHDT, CDR2 YYEEEE. V lost 0 bases and J 3 bases, leaving 9 bases between the germline ends. The length of the CDR3 is 15 residues. CDR3 DNA sequence: TGTGCCAGCAGCTTGGTGGGGCTCTCTAATGAAAAACTGTTTTTT. Its translation is CASSLVGLSNEKLFF.

This clone was observed a single time. This rearrangement joins TRBV12-3 or TRBV12-4 to TRBJ2-7, with D possibly TRBD2 on 5 matching bases. The CDR3 is 13 amino acids. V shed 3 bases and J shed 6 bases, with 12 bases lying between them. In DNA form, the CDR3 reads TGTGCCAGCAGTTTCTCTCACCGGGGCGAGCAGTACTTC. This encodes CASSFSHRGEQYF.

J is TRBJ1-2 and V is TRBV5-8, with 7 bases matching TRBD1. The CDR3 totals 15 residues. After removal of 4 bases from V and 0 bases from J, the junction contained 6 bases not matched to a gene. The germline CDR1 and CDR2 sequences are SGHTS and YDEGEE. The CDR3 DNA reads TGTGCCAGCAGCCTGTACAGGGGCACTAACTATGGCTACACCTTC. Translation gives CASSLYRGTNYGYTF.

The chain is built from TRBV9 and TRBJ2-5; 8 bases fit TRBD1. V gave up 3 bases and J gave up 2 bases; unmatched junction bases: 12. This CDR3 region has 17 residues. CDR1 is SGDLS, CDR2 YYNGEE, per germline. CDR3 DNA: TGTGCCAGCAGCGCCGGACAGGGAAGACGGAATCAAGAGACCCAGTACTTC. This translates into CASSAGQGRRNQETQYF.

This chain joins TRBV5-6 and TRBJ2-1, with 7 bases aligning to TRBD2. The germline CDR1 and CDR2 sequences are SGHDT and YYEEEE. The CDR3 has 15 amino acids. J gave up 0 bases and V 2 bases, and 2 bases lay outside the gene matches. CDR3 sequence (DNA): TGTGCCAGCAGCTTAACTAGCGTCTCCTACAATGAGCAGTTCTTC. Translation: CASSLTSVSYNEQFF.

This chain links TRBV19 with TRBJ2-7, with 9 bases fitting TRBD1. V trimming: 6 bases; J trimming: 3 bases; junction bases outside the gene matches: 3. The CDR3 extends over 13 amino acids. Germline assignment: CDR1 LNHDA and CDR2 SQIVND (reference sequence). The CDR3: CASRPDRGYEQYF. CDR3 DNA sequence: TGTGCCAGTAGGCCGGACAGGGGCTACGAGCAGTACTTC. The whole variable domain, remainder taken from reference TRBV19 and TRBJ2-7, is DGGITQSPKYLFRKEGQNVTLSCEQNLNHDAMYWYRQDPGQGLRLIYYSQIVNDFQKGDIAEGYSVSREKKESFPLTVTSAQKNPTAFYLCASRPDRGYEQYFGPGTRLTVT.

The V and J genes are TRBV6-5 and TRBJ2-2, with D perhaps matching TRBD2 (6 bases). This CDR3 is 16 amino acids long. Per germline, CDR1 MNHEY and CDR2 SVGAGI. With 0 bases removed from V and 1 base from J, the gap between germline ends came to 9 bases. The CDR3 spells CASSYSRGVNTGELFF. CDR3 DNA sequence: TGTGCCAGCAGTTACTCTCGCGGGGTGAACACCGGGGAGCTGTTTTTT.

This chain connects TRBV5-6 to TRBJ2-7; 8 bases align to TRBD1. This CDR3 is 14 amino acids long. V was clipped by 0 bases and J by 3 bases; unmatched bases: 2. CDR1 and CDR2 (germline): SGHDT, YYEEEE. CDR3 nucleotides: TGTGCCAGCAGCTTGGCCGGACAGGGCTACGAGCAGTACTTC. As protein: CASSLAGQGYEQYF.

This clone was observed once. CDR3: CASSFETGGNTGELFF. CDR3 in DNA: TGTGCCAGCAGCTTCGAGACAGGGGGGAACACCGGGGAGCTGTTTTTT. The chain has TRBV11-3 and TRBJ2-2; 9 bases line up with TRBD1. V dropped 3 bases and J dropped 1; count of bases not matched to a gene: 3. Germline V gives CDR1 SGHNT, CDR2 YENEEA. The CDR3 runs to 16 residues.

This chain links TRBV5-4 with TRBJ1-2, with TRBD1 matching over 7 bases. With 2 bases clipped from V and 5 bases from J, the junction kept 15 bases outside the gene matches. From germline, CDR1 is SGHNT and CDR2 YYREEE (reference sequence). This CDR3 region has 17 residues. CDR3 in DNA: TGTGCCAGCAGCTTAGTGGGCCGGGACAGCTACGGGTATGGCTACACCTTC. It translates to CASSLVGRDSYGYGYTF.

V gene TRBV11-2 combines with J gene TRBJ2-3; 11 bases match TRBD2. This CDR3 region has 15 residues. V shed 5 bases, J shed 5 bases, and the junction held 6 bases outside the gene matches. Germline-derived CDR1 and CDR2 are SGHAT and FQNNGV. The CDR3 bases are TGTGCCAGCAGCACCCTACTAGCGGGAGAAGATACGCAGTATTTT. As protein: CASSTLLAGEDTQYF.

This clone was counted once. The chain is built from TRBV12-3 or TRBV12-4 and TRBJ2-7; 8 nucleotides line up with TRBD2. The CDR3 is made up of 13 amino acids. J was trimmed by 12 bases and V by 5 bases; bases with no gene match: 12. The CDR3 DNA follows: TGTGCCAGCAGTCGGGGGGGGCCGGAAGGTTGGTACTTC. This codes for CASSRGGPEGWYF.

The chain uses TRBV5-4 and TRBJ1-4; a possible D gene is TRBD1 (5 bases). V lost 0 bases to trimming and J lost 7 bases, with 7 bases between them. Germline V gene data show CDR1 as SGHNT and CDR2 as YYREEE (reference sequence). The CDR3 has 13 residues. The CDR3 bases are TGTGCCAGCAGCTTGGCGACAGCTGAAAAACTGTTTTTT. Its protein product is CASSLATAEKLFF. The full variable domain, completed using reference TRBV5-4 and TRBJ1-4, is ETGVTQSPTHLIKTRGQQVTLRCSSQSGHNTVSWYQQALGQGPQFIFQYYREEENGRGNFPPRFSGLQFPNYSSELNVNALELDDSALYLCASSLATAEKLFFGSGTQLSVL.

The V gene is TRBV15, the J gene TRBJ1-1; 8 bases align to TRBD1. The V gene's germline CDR1 is LNHNV and CDR2 YYDKDF (reference sequence). This CDR3 is built from 13 residues. V trimming: 3 bases; J trimming: 7 bases; junction bases outside the gene matches: 4. CDR3 nucleotides: TGTGCCACCAGCAGGGACAGGGCGGATGAAGCTTTCTTT. It specifies CATSRDRADEAFF.

This clone was seen only once. The V gene is TRBV19, the J gene TRBJ1-5; the match to TRBD1 covers 7 bases. V was pared by 9 bases and J by 5 bases, with 4 bases of the junction left unmatched. The CDR3 has 12 amino acids. Germline CDR1 is LNHDA and CDR2 is SQIVND (reference sequence). CDR3 protein: CASTGEYQPQHF. In nucleotides, the CDR3 is TGTGCCAGCACAGGGGAGTATCAGCCCCAGCATTTT. Looking up the rest from reference TRBV19 and TRBJ1-5 gives the full variable domain: DGGITQSPKYLFRKEGQNVTLSCEQNLNHDAMYWYRQDPGQGLRLIYYSQIVNDFQKGDIAEGYSVSREKKESFPLTVTSAQKNPTAFYLCASTGEYQPQHFGDGTRLSIL.

The chain combines TRBV19 with TRBJ2-7; 9 nucleotides align to TRBD1. The CDR3 sequence is 15 residues long. Trimming took 5 bases from V and 2 from J; bases not matched to a gene: 7. Germline lookup yields CDR1 LNHDA and CDR2 SQIVND (reference sequence). The CDR3 bases are TGTGCCAGTAGTGCTAATACAGGGGGCCCCTACGAGCAGTACTTC. Its protein product is CASSANTGGPYEQYF.

The V call is TRBV28, the J call TRBJ2-1; 8 nucleotides agree with TRBD1. CDR3 length: 13 amino acids. Trimming removed 10 bases from V and 9 bases from J; junction bases left unmatched: 11. Germline assignment: CDR1 MDHEN and CDR2 SYDVKM. CDR3 in DNA: TGTGCCACCCTTACCTCAGGGGGCCTTGAGCAGTTCTTC. Amino acids: CATLTSGGLEQFF. Supplemented by reference TRBV28 and TRBJ2-1, the full variable domain reads DVKVTQSSRYLVKRTGEKVFLECVQDMDHENMFWYRQDPGLGLRLIYFSYDVKMKEKGDIPEGYSVSREKKERFSLILESASTNQTSMYLCATLTSGGLEQFFGPGTRLTVL.

The genes are TRBV6-5 and TRBJ1-1; no definite D call. Germline assignment: CDR1 MNHEY and CDR2 SVGAGI. Trimming took off 2 bases at V and 9 bases at J, with 7 bases between the two ends. The CDR3 runs 11 residues. The CDR3 DNA reads TGTGCCAGCAGTTACCCCACAAAAGCTTTCTTT. Its translation: CASSYPTKAFF.

The chain carries TRBV7-2 and TRBJ2-2; TRBD2 might be the D (6 bases). V was cut by 5 bases and J by 6 bases, with 16 bases left in between. From germline, CDR1 is SGHTA and CDR2 FQGNSA. There are 15 residues in the CDR3. The CDR3 spells CASSKEGLKAGELFF. The CDR3 coding sequence is TGTGCCAGCAGCAAGGAGGGACTGAAAGCCGGGGAGCTGTTTTTT.

The chain links TRBV4-1 to TRBJ1-5; the match to TRBD1 covers 7 bases. The CDR3 has 15 residues. The V gene's germline CDR1 is MGHRA and CDR2 YSYEKL. Germline trimming cut 0 bases from V and 9 bases from J; bases unmatched to any gene: 8. The CDR3 bases are TGCGCCAGCAGCCAAGACCGACAGGGTATGGGGCCCCAGCATTTT. It encodes CASSQDRQGMGPQHF.

The V and J genes are TRBV6-5 and TRBJ2-7; D may be TRBD2 (5 bases). Per the germline V gene, CDR1 is MNHEY and CDR2 is SVGAGI. Between the trimmed V and J ends, which lost 0 bases and 2 bases, there was a span of 11 bases. There are 15 residues in the CDR3. The CDR3 DNA reads as TGTGCCAGCAGTTACTCGATAGCGTCAACCTACGAGCAGTACTTC. Its translation is CASSYSIASTYEQYF.

This chain uses TRBV27 with TRBJ2-7; the match to TRBD2 covers 10 bases. Trimming took 2 bases from V and 4 from J; bases not matched to a gene: 5. CDR1 and CDR2 (germline): MNHEY, SMNVEV (reference sequence). This CDR3 has 15 residues. CDR3 loop: CASSLRAGGLYEQYF. In DNA form, the CDR3 reads TGTGCCAGCAGTTTAAGAGCGGGAGGGTTATACGAGCAGTACTTC.